This T cell receptor (beta chain) was recovered during a study of T cells in Graves' hyperthyroidism and ophthalmopathy. Points from the study as a whole: Researchers found most expanded thyroid clonotypes above 0.001 in blood as well.

With regard to this clonotype: Its antigen remains unknown.

TCR beta CDR3 regions were amplified from RNA. HTBI primers were used for first-round RT-PCR of the TCR CDR3. TCRdb processed the multiplex PCR reads anew with MiXCR; each CDR3 protein has one entry. The data contain roughly 380,000 distinct CDR3 sequences, roughly 14% of them singletons. The blood specimen was taken at initial hyperthyroidism diagnosis, before any ophthalmopathy symptoms. Cells are PBMCs isolated from about 10 ml of fresh blood. The CDR3 covers 14 residues. V lost 7 bases, J lost 4 bases, and 9 bases stayed unmatched. CDR1 is ENHRY, CDR2 SYGVKD, per germline. The genes are TRBV10-3 and TRBJ1-1, with TRBD1 identical over 7 bases. The source is a young man with Graves' hyperthyroidism that later progressed to Graves' ophthalmopathy. Sequencing was done on a sample of blood. The CDR3 nucleotides are TGTGCCATCAACCGACAGGGAGGAGGCACTGAAGCTTTCTTT. This codes for CAINRQGGGTEAFF.